The 16 T cell receptor beta chains given below trace back to one sample, sequenced in a study of naive and memory T cell subsets. An equimolar mix of two oligonucleotides served as the beta constant-region primer for TRBC1 and TRBC2. TCRdb redid the calling of the UMI-ligation and nested PCR reads with MiXCR, one entry per CDR3 protein. The sample comprises 75,000 to 85,000 distinct CDR3 sequences, less than 15% of which are singletons, and around 0.99% rests with the top ten. The sequenced sample was central memory CD4+ T cells from blood. The receptors originated from a human donor in good health.

The J gene is TRBJ1-5, the V gene TRBV5-5, with TRBD1 matching 7 bases. The CDR3 spans 17 residues. V was clipped by 0 bases and J by 1 base; unmatched bases: 7. Germline assignment: CDR1 SGHKS and CDR2 YYEKEE (reference sequence). Written as DNA, the CDR3 is TGTGCCAGCAGCTTGGTTGTGGGACAGTGGAGCAATCAGCCCCAGCATTTT. Amino acids: CASSLVVGQWSNQPQHF. The whole variable domain, remainder taken from reference TRBV5-5 and TRBJ1-5, is DAGVTQSPTHLIKTRGQQVTLRCSPISGHKSVSWYQQVLGQGPQFIFQYYEKEERGRGNFPDRFSARQFPNYSSELNVNALLLGDSALYLCASSLVVGQWSNQPQHFGDGTRLSIL.

The genes are TRBV23-1 and TRBJ2-1, with a possible D match to TRBD2 (6 bases). TRBV23-1 is treated as an ORF (open reading frame) with a function not yet certain. The CDR3 has 19 residues. V shed 3 bases and J shed 4 bases, with 25 bases lying between them. The CDR3 protein is CASSHPLPPGTPRYNEQFF. In DNA form, the CDR3 reads TGCGCCAGCAGTCACCCCCTTCCCCCGGGGACTCCTCGGTACAATGAGCAGTTCTTC.

The V call is TRBV5-5, the J call TRBJ2-1; D gene unclear. V was shortened by 0 bases and J by 2 bases, with 9 bases between the two germline ends. The CDR3 length is 15 residues. Per the germline V gene, CDR1 is SGHKS and CDR2 is YYEKEE (reference sequence). CDR3 loop: CASSLDRRTYNEQFF. The CDR3 DNA reads TGTGCCAGCAGCTTGGACCGGCGGACCTACAATGAGCAGTTCTTC.

This chain uses TRBV20-1 with TRBJ1-6; 9 bases match TRBD1. CDR3 size: 14 residues. The V gene end was trimmed by 3 bases and the J gene end by 5 bases; junction bases not matched to a gene: 2. CDR1 is DFQATT and CDR2 is SNEGSKA in the germline V gene (reference sequence). The CDR3 is CSASGTGNNSPLHF. CDR3 nucleotides: TGCAGTGCTAGCGGGACAGGGAATAATTCACCCCTCCACTTT.

This chain joins TRBV6-2 or TRBV6-3 and TRBJ2-5, with D unclear. The V gene lost 2 bases and the J gene lost 7 bases, with 8 bases spanning the gap. The germline V gene encodes CDR1 MNHEY and CDR2 SVGEGT. The CDR3 totals 12 residues. This CDR3 reads CASSYESVTQYF. CDR3 nucleotide sequence: TGTGCCAGCAGTTACGAATCCGTGACCCAGTACTTC.

This clonotype was detected only a few times. This chain joins TRBV7-2 and TRBJ2-7, with no clear D. Germline CDR1 reads SGHTA; CDR2 reads FQGNSA. Trimming stripped 1 base from V and 4 bases from J, with 8 bases between. The length of the CDR3 is 13 residues. The CDR3 sequence: CASSLVPQYEQYF. The CDR3 DNA sequence: TGTGCCAGCAGCTTAGTGCCCCAATACGAGCAGTACTTC. Filled out from reference TRBV7-2 and TRBJ2-7, the complete variable domain reads GAGVSQSPSNKVTEKGKDVELRCDPISGHTALYWYRQSLGQGLEFLIYFQGNSAPDKSGLPSDRFSAERTGGSVSTLTIQRTQQEDSAVYLCASSLVPQYEQYFGPGTRLTVT.

This clonotype is labeled medium-sized (0.01 to 0.1%). V is TRBV15 and J is TRBJ2-3, with 8 nucleotides matching TRBD2. Trimming removed 3 bases from V and 3 bases from J; junction bases left unmatched: 5. The CDR3 has 15 amino acids. Germline assignment: CDR1 LNHNV and CDR2 YYDKDF (reference sequence). The DNA for the CDR3 is TGTGCCACCAGCAGGCTGGAGCGGGAGACAGATACGCAGTATTTT. Its translation is CATSRLERETDTQYF. Full variable domain (outside the CDR3, taken from reference TRBV15 and TRBJ2-3): DAMVIQNPRYQVTQFGKPVTLSCSQTLNHNVMYWYQQKSSQAPKLLFHYYDKDFNNEADTPDNFQSRRPNTSFCFLDIRSPGLGDTAMYLCATSRLERETDTQYFGPGTRLTVL.

The gene calls are TRBV6-1 and TRBJ2-7; weak D call: TRBD1 (5 bases). The CDR3 is 14 amino acids. V lost 8 bases and J 3 bases, leaving 17 bases between the germline ends. Per germline, CDR1 MNHNS and CDR2 SASEGT. The chain's CDR3 is CASSRQWTNYEQYF. CDR3 nucleotides: TGTGCCAGCTCCCGACAGTGGACAAACTACGAGCAGTACTTC.

Only a few counts were recorded for this clonotype. The chain recombines TRBV7-2 with TRBJ2-3; TRBD2 might be the D (6 bases). The CDR3 totals 14 residues. V was shortened by 5 bases and J by 0 bases, with 9 bases between the two germline ends. In germline, CDR1 is SGHTA, CDR2 FQGNSA. The CDR3 region has the DNA TGTGCCAGCAGCGCCGGGACTAGCACAGATACGCAGTATTTT. It specifies CASSAGTSTDTQYF.

This clonotype showed up just a few times. V is TRBV3-1 and J is TRBJ1-6; no clear D. CDR3 size: 13 residues. Germline V CDR1 and CDR2: LGHDT, YNNKEL (reference sequence). The V end was cut by 1 base, the J end by 8 bases, with 6 bases between. The CDR3 sequence: CASSQGSYSPLHF. The CDR3 DNA reads as TGTGCCAGCAGCCAAGGGTCGTATTCACCCCTCCACTTT. The variable domain in full, completed from reference TRBV3-1 and TRBJ1-6, reads DTAVSQTPKYLVTQMGNDKSIKCEQNLGHDTMYWYKQDSKKFLKIMFSYNNKELIINETVPNRFSPKSPDKAHLNLHINSLELGDSAVYFCASSQGSYSPLHFGNGTRLTVT.

There are a few counts of this clonotype. The chain has TRBV20-1 and TRBJ2-2; TRBD1 might be the D (6 bases). There are 16 residues in the CDR3. Trimming removed 3 bases at V and 4 bases at J, with 18 bases between. Germline values: CDR1 DFQATT, CDR2 SNEGSKA (reference sequence). CDR3 loop: CSASPDRPSGTGELFF. The CDR3 DNA follows: TGCAGTGCTAGCCCCGACAGGCCGTCAGGCACCGGGGAGCTGTTTTTT.

The chain combines TRBV2 with TRBJ2-3; 13 bases fit TRBD2. The junction had 9 bases not matched to a gene; V was cut back by 7 bases and J by 5 bases. There are 16 residues in the CDR3. Germline CDR1 SNHLY, CDR2 FYNNEI. The CDR3 protein is CASTRTSGSSEDTQYF. The DNA of the CDR3 is TGTGCCAGCACAAGGACTAGCGGGAGTTCGGAAGATACGCAGTATTTT.

This clonotype was detected ten times or more. The chain uses TRBV5-5 and TRBJ1-2; D possibly corresponds to TRBD1 (5 bases). There are 13 residues in the CDR3. V lost 2 bases and J lost 4, with 9 bases in between. Looked up from germline, CDR1 is SGHKS and CDR2 is YYEKEE (reference sequence). The CDR3 here is CASSLAGGYGYTF. The DNA of the CDR3 is TGTGCCAGCAGCTTAGCTGGGGGCTATGGCTACACCTTC.

The V call is TRBV20-1, the J call TRBJ1-2; 8 nucleotides align to TRBD1. The CDR3 is made up of 14 amino acids. Germline loops: CDR1 DFQATT, CDR2 SNEGSKA (reference sequence). Unmatched junction bases numbered 11, after V lost 6 bases and J lost 5 bases. The CDR3 loop is CSARRQGSEYGYTF. In DNA, the CDR3 is TGCAGTGCCCGCCGACAGGGGAGCGAATATGGCTACACCTTC.

This clonotype appeared a few times. The V call is TRBV12-3 or TRBV12-4, the J call TRBJ2-7; D is perhaps TRBD1 or TRBD2 (5 bases each). This CDR3 comprises 15 residues. Trimming cost V 6 bases and J 5 bases, with 20 bases left between them. The CDR3 DNA is TGTGCCAGCAGCTCGGGACGGCAGACCCTGCACGAGCAGTACTTC. Protein: CASSSGRQTLHEQYF.

The chain uses TRBV25-1 and TRBJ2-5, with D maybe TRBD2 (5 bases). The germline CDR1 and CDR2 sequences are MGHDK and SYGVNS. This CDR3 region has 13 residues. The V gene lost 7 bases and the J gene lost 5 bases, with 14 bases spanning the gap. CDR3 region: CASNKAGGETQYF. The CDR3 DNA follows: TGTGCCAGCAACAAAGCAGGCGGGGAGACCCAGTACTTC.